Described below is a single TCR beta chain sequence and its context. This entry is derived from a study of chemoradiotherapy in HPV16-positive cancers. Method: immunoSEQ multiplex PCR; TCRdb's copy keeps in-frame clones and lacks some. The table has roughly 7,100 clones, just under 85% seen once. Trimming shortened V by 5 bases and J by 4 bases, and 14 bases separated the two germline ends. The CDR3 loop spans 14 amino acids. From germline, CDR1 is MNHEY and CDR2 SMNVEV (reference sequence). The chain joins TRBV27 to TRBJ1-1, with a tentative D call TRBD1 (6 bases). The sequencing here drew on blood, taken from a patient who underwent chemoradiotherapy. This receptor was obtained from a human donor with HPV-associated anogenital cancer. The CDR3: CASSRGGGITEAFF. The CDR3 nucleotides are TGTGCCAGCAGTAGAGGGGGAGGAATCACTGAAGCTTTCTTT.